A selection of T cell receptor beta chains follows, all from one sample in a study of T-cell reconstitution after alpha-beta-depleted transplantation in children. TCRdb re-analysed the PCR reads in MiXCR, keeping a single row per CDR3 protein. The sample lists hundreds of thousands of distinct CDR3 sequences, approximately 12% occurring once. The starting material was PBMCs, mostly from graft donor cells, obtained 360 days after TCRalphabeta/CD19-depleted stem cell transplant. Source of these receptors: a male patient aged 5 to 17 who had a stem cell transplant for acute myeloid leukemia, so the T cells may come from the graft donor. The conserved cysteine and the conserved F or W are not part of the CDR3 here. The D gene is left open where the match is weak. Rows give clone size only sometimes, using once, few, many, or a class for an expanded clone.

>-|few|TRBJ2-4|TRBV12-3/TRBV12-4
ASSPGRLSGERRNIQY
>TRBD2|many|TRBJ2-1|TRBV2
ASRGLAGVNEQF
>-|-|TRBJ2-7|TRBV27
ASGFYEQY
>TRBD2|-|TRBJ2-2|TRBV7-8
ASSLVGLAVAGELF
>-|-|TRBJ2-3|TRBV27
ATERRGYGDTQY
>TRBD2|few|TRBJ2-3|TRBV28
ASSTWTSGKGGDTQY
>TRBD2|-|TRBJ2-1|TRBV7-8
ASSSGTSGRANEQF
>-|few|TRBJ2-7|TRBV5-5
ASSSFFGPGASYEQY
>-|many|TRBJ2-3|TRBV20-1
SALLWGNTDTQY
>-|many|TRBJ2-7|TRBV29-1
SVYAMGHPYEQY
>-|many|TRBJ2-3|TRBV5-6
ASTTPRDPRPGRDTQY
>-|many|TRBJ2-3|TRBV29-1
SGYRAPTDTQY